This entry describes one T cell receptor beta chain. This record comes from a study of blood T cell repertoires in COVID-19. Profiling relied on immunoSEQ multiplex PCR, and the TCRdb table lists in-frame clones only, not all of them. The table includes about 99,000 clones, 84% detected once. J lost 6 bases, V lost 3 bases, and 3 bases had no gene match. This CDR3 is 13 amino acids long. The TCR originated in a man between 65 and 85 years old with active or convalescent COVID-19. This sequence joins TRBV12-3 or TRBV12-4 and TRBJ1-1; 8 bases fit TRBD1. The sample consisted of peripheral blood. CDR3 region: CASSLTGDAEAFF. The CDR3 region has the DNA TGTGCCAGCAGTTTGACAGGGGATGCTGAAGCTTTCTTT.